Here is one TCR beta chain with its context. No cognate antigen has been identified for it. No base-level quality is on record; no much larger clone is a single base apart. These data originate in a study of blood T cell repertoires in COVID-19 (dated by TCRdb to the early 2020s). Study-level background: Samples from collaborators originated in the United States, Italy and Spain and spanned both the acute and convalescent phases of COVID-19. Samples were obtained from the ongoing ImmuneRACE study (first 160 participants) and from 950 to 1,500 subjects provided by 6 global collaborators. The sample metadata nearly always contained a de-identified subject ID, COVID-19 status, age in years and sex. A freely available public database, intended as a resource for researchers studying the immune response to SARS-CoV-2, is where the repertoires were released. Subjects who had been exposed to COVID-19, were actively infected with it, or had recovered from it provided the deeply sampled blood TCRbeta repertoires that made up the dataset. The material from the prospective study consisted of cDNA or gDNA derived from T cells, B-cell-depleted T cells, or PBMCs. Where available, HLA class I and class II types were taken from metadata supplied by the sample provider and were not determined by assay-based typing.

Findings and caveats that apply to the study as a whole: The amount of clinical and demographic metadata varied by source and participant and was provided uncurated.

V gives up 0 bases and J gives up 6 bases, and the segment between their germline ends measures 14 bases. Looking up the germline V gene (reference sequence) yields CDR1 MNHNY and CDR2 SVGAGI. There are 15 amino acids in the CDR3, from cysteine to phenylalanine inclusive. Only CDR3 DNA remains: 45 bases, in frame from the first base. Collaborating institutions collected whole blood in K2EDTA tubes following their own protocols. For TCRbeta analysis, collaborator samples were shipped as frozen whole blood, as isolated PBMCs, or as DNA extracted from either sample type. TCRbeta CDR3 regions were amplified from genomic DNA by means of the immunoSEQ Assay, a bias-controlled multiplex PCR. The original pipeline was this. The number of nucleated cells in each sample was estimated by amplification of reference gene primers within the assay. Sequence reads were collapsed and filtered to measure the absolute abundance of every unique TCRbeta CDR3 rearrangement. For each sample, productive Simpson clonality was calculated as the square root of Simpson's diversity index across productive rearrangements. Imported from immuneACCESS, the table was reduced by TCRdb to in-frame sequences with V and J called. These copies leave out some clones; in studies compared against another copy, an unresolved V gene accounts for under half, and the cause of the remainder is not known. V, J and clone size are taken as reported in that table, and D and trimming were inferred from the DNA itself. For this sample there are about 260,000 clones; 70% to 85% appear just once. The ten largest clones take up under 2% of the sample.

The sequencing input was peripheral blood. This sequence was found in a woman of 80 years or more with acute or convalescent COVID-19. In this chain, TRBV6-6 is recombined with TRBJ1-1, with TRBD1 perhaps the D gene, on 5 matching bases. The CDR3 reads as follows: CASSYSSGPAPEAFF. The DNA reads as follows: TGTGCCAGCAGTTACTCGTCAGGGCCCGCGCCTGAAGCTTTCTTT.